These T cell receptor beta chains were read from a single sample in a study of T-cell reconstitution after alpha-beta-depleted transplantation in children. TCRdb used MiXCR to reprocess the PCR reads, holding one entry per CDR3 protein. The sample carries some 490,000 distinct CDR3 sequences, about 12% recorded once. The sample was PBMCs from the stem cell graft donor, taken from the stem cell graft. These receptors all stem from a human donor who donated a stem cell graft to a child with combined immunodeficiency. Both conserved end residues are part of each CDR3. D genes are given only for firm matches. Size is omitted from some rows. Given values are once, few, many or a class for expanded clones.

v_call: TRBV12-3/TRBV12-4; clone_size: few; d_call: TRBD2; j_call: TRBJ2-1; cdr3_aa: CASSFGGRASNEQFF; cdr3_nt: TGTGCCAGCAGTTTTGGCGGGAGGGCCTCAAATGAGCAGTTCTTC
v_call: TRBV9; clone_size: many; d_call: TRBD2; j_call: TRBJ2-3; cdr3_aa: CASSVAGLGTSTDTQYF; cdr3_nt: TGTGCCAGCAGCGTAGCGGGACTAGGGACCTCCACAGATACGCAGTATTTT
v_call: TRBV5-1; clone_size: many; d_call: TRBD1; j_call: TRBJ2-3; cdr3_aa: CASSPGTGADTQYF; cdr3_nt: TGCGCCAGCAGCCCTGGGACAGGGGCGGATACGCAGTATTTT
v_call: TRBV20-1; clone_size: many; d_call: TRBD2; j_call: TRBJ2-1; cdr3_aa: CSAREGTSGRVFYNEQFF; cdr3_nt: TGCAGTGCTAGAGAGGGAACTAGCGGGAGGGTTTTTTACAATGAGCAGTTCTTC
v_call: TRBV6-5; clone_size: many; d_call: -; j_call: TRBJ2-7; cdr3_aa: CASSDRDYEQYF; cdr3_nt: TGTGCCAGCAGTGACCGGGACTACGAGCAGTACTTC
v_call: TRBV25-1; clone_size: -; d_call: -; j_call: TRBJ1-5; cdr3_aa: CASSEGGGQRGGQPQHF; cdr3_nt: TGTGCCAGCAGTGAAGGAGGAGGTCAGAGAGGAGGGCAGCCCCAGCATTTT
v_call: TRBV12-3/TRBV12-4; clone_size: once; d_call: TRBD1; j_call: TRBJ1-1; cdr3_aa: CASSRSTGGYTEAFF; cdr3_nt: TGTGCCAGCAGCCGCTCGACAGGGGGTTACACTGAAGCTTTCTTT
v_call: TRBV5-1; clone_size: -; d_call: -; j_call: TRBJ1-1; cdr3_aa: CASSYTGPTNTEAFF; cdr3_nt: TGCGCCAGCAGCTATACGGGACCTACGAACACTGAAGCTTTCTTT
v_call: TRBV12-3/TRBV12-4; clone_size: few; d_call: -; j_call: TRBJ1-3; cdr3_aa: CASSLQDVTGNTIYF; cdr3_nt: TGTGCCAGCAGTCTACAGGACGTAACTGGAAACACCATATATTTT
v_call: TRBV9; clone_size: -; d_call: -; j_call: TRBJ2-3; cdr3_aa: CASSVASGRTDTQYF; cdr3_nt: TGTGCCAGCAGCGTAGCAAGCGGCCGCACAGATACGCAGTATTTT
v_call: TRBV29-1; clone_size: few; d_call: -; j_call: TRBJ1-2; cdr3_aa: CSVDPTEGYTF; cdr3_nt: TGCAGCGTTGACCCGACGGAGGGCTACACCTTC
v_call: TRBV19; clone_size: -; d_call: TRBD2; j_call: TRBJ2-1; cdr3_aa: CASSTSGTSGIPSYNEQFF; cdr3_nt: TGTGCCAGTAGTACCAGCGGGACTAGCGGAATCCCTTCCTACAATGAGCAGTTCTTC
v_call: TRBV6-2/TRBV6-3; clone_size: -; d_call: -; j_call: TRBJ2-2; cdr3_aa: CAIRSGQITNTGELFF; cdr3_nt: TGTGCCATCAGAAGCGGACAGATTACGAACACCGGGGAGCTGTTTTTT
v_call: TRBV7-8; clone_size: few; d_call: TRBD2; j_call: TRBJ2-1; cdr3_aa: CASSQTSGGSYNEQFF; cdr3_nt: TGTGCCAGCAGCCAAACTAGCGGGGGGTCCTACAATGAGCAGTTCTTC
v_call: TRBV20-1; clone_size: few; d_call: -; j_call: TRBJ1-2; cdr3_aa: CSAREIRGPMGYTF; cdr3_nt: TGCAGTGCTAGAGAAATCAGGGGACCCATGGGCTACACCTTC
v_call: TRBV11-2; clone_size: few; d_call: TRBD2; j_call: TRBJ2-7; cdr3_aa: CASSFVAAGVLKEQYF; cdr3_nt: TGTGCCAGCAGCTTCGTCGCAGCGGGAGTTCTGAAAGAGCAGTACTTC
v_call: TRBV25-1; clone_size: few; d_call: -; j_call: TRBJ2-6; cdr3_aa: CASSGRQATGANVLTF; cdr3_nt: TGTGCCAGCAGTGGGCGCCAGGCTACCGGGGCCAACGTCCTGACTTTC
v_call: TRBV29-1; clone_size: -; d_call: -; j_call: TRBJ1-1; cdr3_aa: CSVDATPDTEAFF; cdr3_nt: TGCAGCGTTGACGCAACACCGGACACTGAAGCTTTCTTT
v_call: TRBV7-3; clone_size: many; d_call: TRBD2; j_call: TRBJ2-2; cdr3_aa: CASSPPPGLAGGNTGELFF; cdr3_nt: TGTGCCAGCAGCCCGCCCCCGGGACTAGCGGGAGGGAACACCGGGGAGCTGTTTTTT